The 20 T cell receptor beta chains presented below share a single source sample, sequenced in a study of blood T cell repertoires in COVID-19. Repertoires were generated with immunoSEQ multiplex PCR, while TCRdb's copy carries only in-frame clones and drops some. The sample yields roughly 160,000 clones, around 79% seen once. Sequencing was done on a sample of PBMCs or T cells enriched from blood (not recorded which). Receptors originate from a woman between 70 and 85 years old in a cohort exposed to, infected with or recovered from COVID-19 (not recorded which).

This chain connects TRBV28 to TRBJ2-5; D is possibly TRBD2 (7 bases). Germline V CDR1 and CDR2: MDHEN, SYDVKM. This CDR3 contains 16 residues. Trimming took off 4 bases at V and 5 bases at J, with 20 bases between the two ends. The CDR3 here is CASSSPVPGEGETQYF. CDR3 nucleotide sequence: TGTGCCAGCAGTTCCCCGGTTCCAGGGGAGGGCGAGACCCAGTACTTC.

A single count supports this clone. V usage is TRBV5-4 and J usage is TRBJ2-6, with D possibly TRBD2 on 5 matching bases. The CDR3 covers 14 residues. Germline lookup yields CDR1 SGHNT and CDR2 YYREEE (reference sequence). The ends were cut back, 6 bases at V and 0 bases at J, with 7 bases in the middle. The CDR3 DNA reads TGTGCCAGCACCAGCGGCTCTGGGGCCAACGTCCTGACTTTC. Amino acid sequence: CASTSGSGANVLTF.

This chain connects TRBV29-1 to TRBJ2-3; TRBD2 aligns across 8 bases. Germline CDR1 reads SQVTM; CDR2 reads ANQGSEA. This CDR3 is built from 13 residues. The trim removed 2 bases at V and 6 bases at J, leaving 4 bases unmatched. The CDR3 nucleotides read TGCAGCGTTGAAAGCGGGAGTAGGGATACGCAGTATTTT. This encodes CSVESGSRDTQYF.

The gene calls are TRBV2 and TRBJ2-3; the D is unclear. CDR3 size: 13 residues. Germline values: CDR1 SNHLY, CDR2 FYNNEI. The ends were cut back, 4 bases at V and 0 bases at J, with 5 bases in the middle. CDR3 in amino acids: CASSVYSTDTQYF. In nucleotides, the CDR3 is TGTGCCAGCAGTGTCTATAGCACAGATACGCAGTATTTT.

The chain recombines TRBV7-3 with TRBJ1-2; D perhaps matches TRBD1 (5 bases). Looked up from germline, CDR1 is SGHTA and CDR2 is FQGTGA. The CDR3 runs 13 residues. With 9 bases removed from V and 2 bases from J, the gap between germline ends came to 13 bases. CDR3 protein: CARFPPGNYGYTF. In DNA form, the CDR3 reads TGTGCCAGATTTCCACCAGGGAACTATGGCTACACCTTC.

The chain joins TRBV19 to TRBJ2-3, with a weak D call TRBD2 (5 bases). The germline V gene encodes CDR1 LNHDA and CDR2 SQIVND (reference sequence). This CDR3 has 13 residues. Trimming pared 8 bases from V and 0 bases from J, leaving 9 bases between. Here the CDR3 DNA reads TGTGCCAGTTCTGGACTGAGCACAGATACGCAGTATTTT. Protein: CASSGLSTDTQYF.

This chain uses TRBV4-2 with TRBJ1-1, with D unresolved. The CDR3 loop spans 15 amino acids. Deletions cut 0 bases from V and 2 bases from J, with 10 bases between. Germline CDR1 LGHNA, CDR2 YNFKEQ. The chain's CDR3 is CASSQDDIRNTEAFF. In DNA form, the CDR3 reads TGTGCCAGCAGCCAAGATGACATCCGAAACACTGAAGCTTTCTTT.

CDR3 bases: TGTGCCAGCAGCCAAGGGGACAGGGATTCACCCCTCCACTTT. This codes for CASSQGDRDSPLHF. V is TRBV3-1 (or the pseudogene TRBV3-2) and J is TRBJ1-6; TRBD1 matches at 9 bases. Germline V gene lookup returns CDR1 LGHDT and CDR2 YNNKEL (reference sequence). With 1 base clipped from V and 8 bases from J, the junction kept 0 bases outside the gene matches. This CDR3 is built from 14 residues.

The chain carries TRBV4-1 and TRBJ2-3; 12 bases map to TRBD2. The V gene's germline CDR1 is MGHRA and CDR2 YSYEKL. The V and J ends lost 1 base and 6 bases, in that order; junction bases with no gene match: 11. The CDR3 loop spans 18 amino acids. The CDR3 nucleotides are TGCGCCAGCAGCCAAGCGGTGGGGCGGCTAGCGGGAGGGGATACGCAGTATTTT. Its translation: CASSQAVGRLAGGDTQYF.

This clone has only a few counts. This chain connects TRBV19 to TRBJ1-3; 7 bases are a match to TRBD1. The germline gives CDR1 LNHDA, CDR2 SQIVND (reference sequence). The trim removed 6 bases at V and 0 bases at J, leaving 8 bases unmatched. The CDR3 runs 16 residues. CDR3: CASSRTGAFSGNTIYF. CDR3 nucleotides: TGTGCCAGTAGCCGGACAGGTGCCTTCTCTGGAAACACCATATATTTT. Together with reference TRBV19 and TRBJ1-3, the CDR3 gives the full variable domain: DGGITQSPKYLFRKEGQNVTLSCEQNLNHDAMYWYRQDPGQGLRLIYYSQIVNDFQKGDIAEGYSVSREKKESFPLTVTSAQKNPTAFYLCASSRTGAFSGNTIYFGEGSWLTVV.

This rearrangement joins TRBV27 to TRBJ1-2; D possibly corresponds to TRBD1 (5 bases). This CDR3 is 14 amino acids long. Trimming shortened V by 5 bases and J by 7 bases, and 17 bases separated the two germline ends. Germline lookup yields CDR1 MNHEY and CDR2 SMNVEV (reference sequence). The CDR3 DNA is TGTGCCAGCAGTCCCCTGGGGGACTTTAGTGGCTACACCTTC. Residues: CASSPLGDFSGYTF.

This chain uses TRBV19 with TRBJ2-3, with 7 nucleotides matching TRBD2. Per germline, CDR1 LNHDA and CDR2 SQIVND (reference sequence). The V and J ends lost 2 bases and 2 bases, in that order; junction bases with no gene match: 10. This CDR3 has 17 amino acids. In DNA, the CDR3 is TGTGCCAGTAGTATAAGGGGAGGGAGAGGGGCCACAGATACGCAGTATTTT. Its translation: CASSIRGGRGATDTQYF.

V usage is TRBV12-3 or TRBV12-4 and J usage is TRBJ1-5, with D possibly TRBD1 on 5 matching bases. Trimming took 2 bases from V and 5 from J, leaving 7 bases between them. The CDR3 covers 13 residues. The CDR3 protein is CASSLKGDQPQHF. The CDR3 bases are TGTGCCAGCAGTTTAAAAGGGGATCAGCCCCAGCATTTT.

V gene TRBV18 combines with J gene TRBJ2-7; D remains unclear. The CDR3 has 12 residues. V was trimmed by 6 bases and J by 4 bases, leaving 10 bases between them. From germline, CDR1 is KGHSH and CDR2 LQKENI. CDR3 in amino acids: CASSSWAYEQYF. The DNA for the CDR3 is TGTGCCAGCTCCTCTTGGGCGTACGAGCAGTACTTC.

V and J are TRBV7-2 and TRBJ2-1; D perhaps matches TRBD1 (6 bases). The CDR3 is made up of 16 amino acids. V lost 4 bases and J lost 4, with 17 bases in between. Germline CDR1 is SGHTA and CDR2 is FQGNSA. The CDR3 DNA reads as TGTGCCAGCAGCTCGACAGGTAGCCGGGGATACAATGAGCAGTTCTTC. Amino acids: CASSSTGSRGYNEQFF.

This chain links TRBV9 with TRBJ1-3, with D tentatively TRBD1 (6 bases). The CDR3 sequence is 13 residues long. From germline, CDR1 is SGDLS and CDR2 YYNGEE. Trimming took off 2 bases at V and 6 bases at J, with 9 bases between the two ends. The CDR3 bases are TGTGCCAGCAGCGTTCTGGGGGCAAACACCATATATTTT. It translates to CASSVLGANTIYF.

J is TRBJ2-2 and V is TRBV7-9, with TRBD1 matching 7 bases. Germline CDR1 is SEHNR and CDR2 is FQNEAQ (reference sequence). The CDR3 has 15 residues. The V segment lost 5 bases and the J segment 8 bases; nucleotides outside the gene matches: 11. The CDR3 loop is CASSNRDSPWGELFF. In DNA form, the CDR3 reads TGTGCCAGCAGCAACCGGGACAGCCCTTGGGGGGAGCTGTTTTTT.

This chain joins TRBV18 and TRBJ1-6; D possibly corresponds to TRBD1 (6 bases). The germline gives CDR1 KGHSH, CDR2 LQKENI. CDR3 size: 16 residues. V was clipped by 3 bases and J by 5 bases, with 14 bases between them. The CDR3 DNA follows: TGTGCCAGCTCACCGTTTCTGCAGGGGAATAATTCACCCCTCCACTTT. Translated, it gives CASSPFLQGNNSPLHF.

The chain combines TRBV29-1 with TRBJ1-4; D may be TRBD1 (5 bases). The CDR3 is 12 residues long. Germline values: CDR1 SQVTM, CDR2 ANQGSEA. The V end lost 4 bases, the J end lost 6 bases, and 9 bases lay between the germline ends. The CDR3 sequence: CSVVGGDEKLFF. CDR3 DNA sequence: TGCAGCGTTGTGGGGGGTGATGAAAAACTGTTTTTT.

This clone was picked up one time. This rearrangement joins TRBV12-5 to TRBJ2-1, with 8 bases fitting TRBD1. The trim removed 6 bases at V and 12 bases at J, leaving 22 bases unmatched. The CDR3 has 17 residues. Germline V lookup: CDR1 LGHNT, CDR2 FRNRAP. CDR3 nucleotide sequence: TGTGCTAGTGGCGACTCCCCGACAGGGGAGTCCCCGCTGGCGCAGTTCTTC. Protein product: CASGDSPTGESPLAQFF.